This TCR beta chain was obtained from a study of vaccination and CD4 T cells after COVID-19. In the study overall: Median draw time for post-COVID samples was 95 to 110 days post-diagnosis (range 35 to 161). The authors used overlapping spike peptides from SARS-CoV-2, HCoV-NL63, HCoV-OC43 and HCoV-229E to stimulate cells.

In regard to this clonotype: No antigen is known for it.

The V segment lost 5 bases and the J segment 4 bases; nucleotides outside the gene matches: 8. The CDR3 runs to 14 residues. In germline, CDR1 is SGDLS, CDR2 YYNGEE. Researchers used the Oncomine TCR Beta short-read assay to sequence DNA from cultured CD4+ T cells. TCRdb recomputed calls from the PCR reads with MiXCR, one row per CDR3 protein. The data hold approximately 17,000 distinct CDR3 sequences, with roughly 60% observed a single time. This sample's treatment: approximately 9-day PBMC culture with coronavirus spike peptide pools or control peptides (ViraFEST assay). First, ViraFEST expanded antigen-specific T cells with peptide pools, and next it sequenced the TCRs.

This chain uses TRBV9 with TRBJ1-2, with 7 bases lining up with TRBD1. The specimen sequenced was CD4+ T cells from blood, cultured in vitro. This clonotype was obtained from a human donor who had recovered from COVID-19. This CDR3 reads CASSAQGVPYGYTF. The CDR3 region has the DNA TGTGCCAGCAGTGCTCAGGGGGTTCCCTATGGCTACACCTTC.